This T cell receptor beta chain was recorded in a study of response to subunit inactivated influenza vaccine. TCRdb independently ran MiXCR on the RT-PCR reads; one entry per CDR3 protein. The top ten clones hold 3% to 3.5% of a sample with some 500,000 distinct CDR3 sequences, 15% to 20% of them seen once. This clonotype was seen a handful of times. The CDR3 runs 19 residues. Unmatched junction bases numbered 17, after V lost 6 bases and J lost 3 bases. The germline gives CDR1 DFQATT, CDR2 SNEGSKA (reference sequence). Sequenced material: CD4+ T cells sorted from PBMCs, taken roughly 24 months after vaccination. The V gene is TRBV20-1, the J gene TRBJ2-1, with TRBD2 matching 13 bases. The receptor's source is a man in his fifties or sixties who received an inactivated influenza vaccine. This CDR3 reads CSAEIPGLAGPGGYNEQFF. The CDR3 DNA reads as TGCAGTGCCGAAATCCCGGGACTAGCGGGGCCGGGGGGCTACAATGAGCAGTTCTTC.